The 4 T cell receptor beta chains presented below share a single source sample, sequenced in a study of blood T cell repertoires in COVID-19. Sequencing was performed with immunoSEQ multiplex PCR; in TCRdb, only in-frame clones are kept and a portion is missing. The sample records 240,000 or so clones, about four fifths being singletons. The sequenced sample consisted of peripheral blood. The source is a young woman with acute or convalescent COVID-19.

This chain connects TRBV27 to TRBJ1-5, with 10 bases fitting TRBD1. Germline CDR1 is MNHEY and CDR2 is SMNVEV (reference sequence). The CDR3 covers 14 residues. V shed 3 bases, J shed 9 bases, and the junction held 5 bases outside the gene matches. The CDR3, as DNA: TGTGCCAGCAGTTTTGGGACAGGGGTGGGGCCCCAGCATTTT. Translating gives CASSFGTGVGPQHF.

This rearrangement joins TRBV7-8 to TRBJ1-1; no definite D call. Germline V gene sequence: CDR1 SGHVS, CDR2 FQNEAQ. The CDR3 has 14 amino acids. Trimming shortened V by 1 base and J by 2 bases, and 8 bases separated the two germline ends. CDR3 region: CASSLEFLNTEAFF. CDR3 sequence (DNA): TGTGCCAGCAGCTTAGAATTCCTTAACACTGAAGCTTTCTTT.

This clone came up a few times. J is TRBJ1-5 and V is TRBV2, with D perhaps TRBD1 (5 bases). This CDR3 contains 14 residues. The ends were cut back, 2 bases at V and 7 bases at J, with 12 bases in the middle. The germline gives CDR1 SNHLY, CDR2 FYNNEI. The CDR3 reads CASSEQGIAQPQHF. The CDR3 DNA reads as TGTGCCAGCAGTGAACAGGGAATCGCACAGCCCCAGCATTTT.

The chain combines TRBV20-1 with TRBJ2-1; 7 nucleotides agree with TRBD1. This CDR3 is built from 14 residues. With 3 bases clipped from V and 2 bases from J, the junction kept 4 bases outside the gene matches. The V gene's germline CDR1 is DFQATT and CDR2 SNEGSKA (reference sequence). This chain's CDR3 is CSASPGTAYNEQFF. The CDR3 nucleotides are TGCAGTGCTAGTCCCGGGACAGCCTACAATGAGCAGTTCTTC.